These T cell receptor beta chains were read from a single sample in a study of blood T cells in healthy people across ages. Each CDR3 protein is one row after TCRdb ran MiXCR on the 5' RACE reads. Of about 970,000 distinct CDR3 sequences detected, about 51% appear once; the ten largest clones hold about 21%. Sequenced: blood. The source is a woman in her fifties or sixties in good health. Both conserved end residues are trimmed from each CDR3.

V gene: TRBV14
J gene: TRBJ2-7
CDR3 protein: ASSRARGGSYEQY

V gene: TRBV6-5
J gene: TRBJ2-2
CDR3 protein: ASSYQKTSGGELF

V gene: TRBV2
J gene: TRBJ2-7
CDR3 protein: ASTRLGAEQY

V gene: TRBV20-1
J gene: TRBJ2-3
CDR3 protein: SALAGDIGTDTQY

V gene: TRBV4-2
J gene: TRBJ1-1
CDR3 protein: ASSQDTVAF

V gene: TRBV20-1
J gene: TRBJ2-7
CDR3 protein: SAIRRAYEQY

V gene: TRBV20-1
J gene: TRBJ2-1
CDR3 protein: SASLRLAGGPSSYNEQF

V gene: TRBV7-2
J gene: TRBJ2-3
CDR3 protein: ASSQPTDRATDTQY

V gene: TRBV27
J gene: TRBJ2-1
CDR3 protein: ASAPSTSGSYNEQF

V gene: TRBV4-1
J gene: NA
CDR3 protein: ASSQNEAGGQF

V gene: TRBV10-3
J gene: NA
CDR3 protein: AIRLAGGSHYEQY

V gene: TRBV27
J gene: TRBJ1-1
CDR3 protein: ASSLLGMNTEAF

V gene: TRBV18
J gene: NA
CDR3 protein: ASSTQGLGYEQY

V gene: TRBV20-1
J gene: TRBJ1-2
CDR3 protein: SASRDSNYGYT